The text below deals with one TCR beta chain. TCRdb re-derived calls from the RT-PCR reads in MiXCR, one entry per CDR3 protein. The sample has fewer than 700,000 distinct CDR3 sequences; roughly 13% are singletons. This entry belongs to a study of response to subunit inactivated influenza vaccine. Germline V gives CDR1 MGHRA, CDR2 YSYEKL. V lost 4 bases and J lost 10, with 20 bases in between. This CDR3 comprises 15 residues. The rearrangement links TRBV4-1 to TRBJ2-1, with a tentative D call TRBD1 (6 bases). This sequence originates from a man aged 45-60 years who received an inactivated influenza vaccine. Sequenced material: PBMCs from blood, taken roughly 47 days after vaccination. CDR3 bases: TGCGCCAGCAGCCGAGACCGGGACACTGGAAAGGAGCAGTTCTTC. It is translated as CASSRDRDTGKEQFF.